The clone carrying this T cell receptor (beta chain) was recorded at least ten times. Its antigen is unidentified. These data belong to a study of CD8 T cells in ankylosing spondylitis. Study-wide results and caveats: Disease-linked clones were found to be CD8+ and relatively rare in peripheral blood. Significant enrichment of disease-linked clones was reportedly seen in matched ankylosing spondylitis synovial fluid. Seemingly characteristic of ankylosing spondylitis blood was a TCR beta motif consisting of under ten highly homologous variants.

Scientists made TCR beta libraries using quantitative 5'-RACE with molecular barcodes. TCRdb called the 5' RACE reads again in MiXCR, with one record for every CDR3 protein. The sample comprises 200,000 to 300,000 distinct CDR3 sequences, roughly 25% of which are singletons, and 0.61% rests with the top ten. Germline-derived CDR1 and CDR2 are SQVTM and ANQGSEA. The V end lost 8 bases, the J end lost 0 bases, and 9 bases lay between the germline ends. This CDR3 spans 12 amino acids. The TCR was taken from a male donor with ankylosing spondylitis or in good health (not recorded which). The sample consisted of blood, either unsorted or a sorted T cell fraction (not recorded which). The V gene is TRBV29-1, the J gene TRBJ2-3; D may match TRBD1 or TRBD2 (5 bases each). The CDR3 DNA is TGCAGCTTCCGGGACAGCACAGATACGCAGTATTTT. Residues: CSFRDSTDTQYF.